The rows below give T cell receptor beta chains drawn from one sample of a study of blood T cell repertoires in COVID-19. Assay: immunoSEQ multiplex PCR; the TCRdb copy retains only in-frame clones and omits some. The sample has 250,000 to 350,000 clones, about 85% seen once. Sequenced material: peripheral blood. These receptors were obtained from a young man with active or convalescent COVID-19. The CDR3 runs from the conserved cysteine through the conserved F or W. A D gene is named only where the DNA matches it firmly. Clone size appears in some rows only: once, few, many, or a class for an expanded clone.

>-|TRBJ1-6|TRBV7-2|-
TGTGCCAGCAGCCCGGGGGGAAGCTCCTATAATTCACCCCTCCACTTT
CASSPGGSSYNSPLHF
>medium-sized|TRBJ1-6|TRBV28|TRBD1
TGTGCCAGCCTCTCGACCAGGGGGCGAGAATATTCACCCCTCCACTTT
CASLSTRGREYSPLHF
>-|TRBJ2-3|TRBV9|-
TGTGCCAGCAGCGTGAACCGGGACTCCATTTTAAAGGGGCAGTATTTT
CASSVNRDSILKGQYF
>-|TRBJ1-2|TRBV18|TRBD1
TGTGCCAGCTCACCGTCTAGTGGGACAGGGGTTAACTATGGCTACACCTTC
CASSPSSGTGVNYGYTF
>-|TRBJ2-1|TRBV5-1|TRBD1
TGCGCCAGCAGCTGGGGACAGGAAAGCAATGAGCAGTTCTTC
CASSWGQESNEQFF
>-|TRBJ1-2|TRBV5-5|TRBD1
TGTGCCAGCAGCCAGGACAGGGCGGACTATGGCTACACCTTC
CASSQDRADYGYTF
>-|TRBJ2-7|TRBV3-1/TRBV3-2|TRBD1
TGTGCCAGCAGCCCGGGACAGGGGGTCGGCGAGCAGTACTTC
CASSPGQGVGEQYF
>-|TRBJ2-7|TRBV10-3|TRBD2
TGTGCCATCAGTGAACTAGCGGGATCCTCCTACGAGCAGTACTTC
CAISELAGSSYEQYF
>-|TRBJ1-1|TRBV10-2|-
TGCGCCAGCAGTGAGACCGCGGCGGTCACTGAAGCTTTCTTT
CASSETAAVTEAFF
>-|TRBJ2-1|TRBV18|TRBD1
TGTGCCAGCTCACCGAGGGGGCTTAACAATGAGCAGTTCTTC
CASSPRGLNNEQFF
>-|TRBJ2-6|TRBV7-9|TRBD1
TGTGCCGCCCAACCAGGGGGCCTAACTCCTGGGGCCAACGTCCTGACTTTC
CAAQPGGLTPGANVLTF
>-|TRBJ2-2|TRBV5-4|TRBD1
TGTGCCAGCAGCTTGGAGGACCCAAAGACAGGGGCCACCGGGGAGCTGTTTTTT
CASSLEDPKTGATGELFF
>-|TRBJ2-5|TRBV5-1|TRBD2
TGCGCCAGCAGCCTGGGACTAGCGGGAGGTGAGACCCAGTACTTC
CASSLGLAGGETQYF
>-|TRBJ1-2|TRBV18|TRBD1
TGTGCCAGCTCACAGGGGGCGGACTATGGCTACACCTTC
CASSQGADYGYTF
>-|TRBJ1-1|TRBV29-1|TRBD1
TGCAGCGTTACTATTGGGACAGGCTACACTGAAGCTTTCTTT
CSVTIGTGYTEAFF
>-|TRBJ1-4|TRBV18|-
TGTGCCAGCTCACCACCGCCAGGCCGGGGGGCCAATGAAAAACTGTTTTTT
CASSPPPGRGANEKLFF
>-|TRBJ2-1|TRBV10-1|TRBD2
TGCGCCAGCACCGCCCTTCCGGGACTAGCGGGAGTCGATGAGCAGTTCTTC
CASTALPGLAGVDEQFF
>once|TRBJ1-1|TRBV18|TRBD1
TGTGCCAGCTCACTGGATTCATGGACAGGGGGCGTCGGAGCTTTCTTT
CASSLDSWTGGVGAFF
>-|TRBJ1-5|TRBV10-1|TRBD1
TGCGCCAGCGCAGGGGGCGCGGGCAATCAGCCCCAGCATTTT
CASAGGAGNQPQHF
>-|TRBJ2-1|TRBV20-1|-
TGCAGTGCAACTAATAATGAGCAGTTCTTC
CSATNNEQFF
>-|TRBJ2-7|TRBV5-1|TRBD2
TGCGCCAGCAGCTTGGTTGGGAGGGCCTACGAGCAGTACTTC
CASSLVGRAYEQYF
>once|TRBJ1-1|TRBV20-1|-
TGCAGTGCTAGTCGGAGCGGGACTTCTTCTATGAACACTGAAGCTTTCTTT
CSASRSGTSSMNTEAFF
>-|TRBJ1-3|TRBV7-2|-
TGTGCCAGCAGCCCCCAGTACTCTGGAAACACCATATATTTT
CASSPQYSGNTIYF
>-|TRBJ2-2|TRBV11-3|-
TGTGCCAGCAGCGAACAGGGTTTGGGAAATACCGGGGAGCTGTTTTTT
CASSEQGLGNTGELFF
>-|TRBJ2-3|TRBV24-1|TRBD2
TGTGCCACCGCGGCGACTAGCCCACTATCAGATACGCAGTATTTT
CATAATSPLSDTQYF
>-|TRBJ1-1|TRBV18|-
TGTGCCAGCTCACCAATGGCAGGGGCGAACACTGAAGCTTTCTTT
CASSPMAGANTEAFF
>-|TRBJ2-2|TRBV7-9|TRBD2
TGTGCCAGCAGGTGGACTAGCGGGGTTGCGAACACCGGGGAGCTGTTTTTT
CASRWTSGVANTGELFF
>-|TRBJ1-2|TRBV25-1|-
TGTGCCAGCAGTGCTCCAGCGGCCTATGGCTACACCTTC
CASSAPAAYGYTF
>-|TRBJ2-5|TRBV5-1|-
TGCGCCAGCAGCTTGATCGGGGTCCAAGAGACCCAGTACTTC
CASSLIGVQETQYF
>-|TRBJ2-6|TRBV5-1|TRBD1
TGCGCCAGCAACCCCGACAGGGGGAGTCTCTCTGGGGCCAACGTCCTGACTTTC
CASNPDRGSLSGANVLTF
>-|TRBJ2-7|TRBV27|-
TGTGCCAGCAGTCCACAGGGCCCCCTTATCCTATACGAGCAGTACTTC
CASSPQGPLILYEQYF
>-|TRBJ2-3|TRBV28|-
TGTGCCAGCAGTCCAAGGACAGACCTAAGCACAGATACGCAGTATTTT
CASSPRTDLSTDTQYF
>few|TRBJ1-2|TRBV12-3/TRBV12-4|-
TGTGCCAGCAGTTTATCAAACTATGGCTACACCTTC
CASSLSNYGYTF
>-|TRBJ1-4|TRBV2|-
TGTGCCAGCAAAGTTCCAGGGGTTGATGAAAAACTGTTTTTT
CASKVPGVDEKLFF
>-|TRBJ2-7|TRBV7-8|-
TGTGCCAGCAGCTTAGACAGGGCAGGCGACGAGCAGTACTTC
CASSLDRAGDEQYF
>-|TRBJ2-7|TRBV7-8|TRBD2
TGTGCCAGCAGCTTAGTTTACCGGGAGGAGTTTCTCGAGCAGTACTTC
CASSLVYREEFLEQYF
>-|TRBJ2-2|TRBV5-1|-
TGCGCCAGCAGCTTGGTGGGGCCCTCGAACACCGGGGAGCTGTTTTTT
CASSLVGPSNTGELFF
>many|TRBJ2-7|TRBV5-4|-
TGTGCCAGCAGCTTGGACGCGGCTCGCTCCTACGAGCAGTACTTC
CASSLDAARSYEQYF
>-|TRBJ2-5|TRBV14|-
TGTGCCAGCAGCTTTAATTTCGGAGCTCGGCGAGAGACCCAGTACTTC
CASSFNFGARRETQYF
>-|TRBJ2-7|TRBV10-2|-
TGCGCCAGCAGCCCAGGGGTGGGGTTGTTGATCGAGCAGTACTTC
CASSPGVGLLIEQYF
>few|TRBJ1-2|TRBV5-6|-
TGTGCCAGCAGCTCGTACCGGGACATTCATGGCTACACCTTC
CASSSYRDIHGYTF
>-|TRBJ1-1|TRBV7-9|-
TGTGCCAGCAGCCGGGGGTTTTCGAGCACTGAAGCTTTCTTT
CASSRGFSSTEAFF
>-|TRBJ2-7|TRBV4-3|-
TGCGCCAGCAGCCAAGATCTTAGGACAACCTACGAGCAGTACTTC
CASSQDLRTTYEQYF
>-|TRBJ2-1|TRBV15|TRBD1
TGTGCCACCAGCAGAGAACCGGGGACAGGCTACAATGAGCAGTTCTTC
CATSREPGTGYNEQFF
>-|TRBJ2-7|TRBV12-3/TRBV12-4|-
TGTGCCAGCAGTTTTTGGGGAGGGGGGGAGCAGTACTTC
CASSFWGGGEQYF
>-|TRBJ1-6|TRBV3-1/TRBV3-2|-
TGTGCCAGCAGCCAAGATTGGAGGGGAGGTAGTTCACCCCTCCACTTT
CASSQDWRGGSSPLHF